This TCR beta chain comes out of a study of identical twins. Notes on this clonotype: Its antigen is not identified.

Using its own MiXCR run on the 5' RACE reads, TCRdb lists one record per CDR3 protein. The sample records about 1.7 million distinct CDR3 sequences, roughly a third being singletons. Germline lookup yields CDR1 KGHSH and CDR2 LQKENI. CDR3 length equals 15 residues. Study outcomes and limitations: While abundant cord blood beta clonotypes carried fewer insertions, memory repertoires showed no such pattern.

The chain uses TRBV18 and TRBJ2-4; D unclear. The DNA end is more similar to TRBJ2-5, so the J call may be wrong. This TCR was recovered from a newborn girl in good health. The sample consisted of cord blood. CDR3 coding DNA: TGTGCCAGCTCCCCGTTATGGCCGGAGAAAGAGACCCAGTACTTC. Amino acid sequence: CASSPLWPEKETQYF.